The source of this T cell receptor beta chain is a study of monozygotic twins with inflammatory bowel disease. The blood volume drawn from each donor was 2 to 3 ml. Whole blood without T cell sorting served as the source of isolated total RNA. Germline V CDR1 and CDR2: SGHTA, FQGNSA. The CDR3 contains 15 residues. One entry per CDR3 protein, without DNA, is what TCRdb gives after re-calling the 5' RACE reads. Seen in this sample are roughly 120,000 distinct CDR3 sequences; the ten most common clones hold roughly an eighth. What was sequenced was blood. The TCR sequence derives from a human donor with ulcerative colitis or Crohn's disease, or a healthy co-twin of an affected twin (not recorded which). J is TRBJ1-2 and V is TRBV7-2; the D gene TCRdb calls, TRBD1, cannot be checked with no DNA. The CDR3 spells CASSLAFRDDYGYTF. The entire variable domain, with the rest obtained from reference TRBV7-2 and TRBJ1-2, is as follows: GAGVSQSPSNKVTEKGKDVELRCDPISGHTALYWYRQSLGQGLEFLIYFQGNSAPDKSGLPSDRFSAERTGGSVSTLTIQRTQQEDSAVYLCASSLAFRDDYGYTFGSGTRLTVV.